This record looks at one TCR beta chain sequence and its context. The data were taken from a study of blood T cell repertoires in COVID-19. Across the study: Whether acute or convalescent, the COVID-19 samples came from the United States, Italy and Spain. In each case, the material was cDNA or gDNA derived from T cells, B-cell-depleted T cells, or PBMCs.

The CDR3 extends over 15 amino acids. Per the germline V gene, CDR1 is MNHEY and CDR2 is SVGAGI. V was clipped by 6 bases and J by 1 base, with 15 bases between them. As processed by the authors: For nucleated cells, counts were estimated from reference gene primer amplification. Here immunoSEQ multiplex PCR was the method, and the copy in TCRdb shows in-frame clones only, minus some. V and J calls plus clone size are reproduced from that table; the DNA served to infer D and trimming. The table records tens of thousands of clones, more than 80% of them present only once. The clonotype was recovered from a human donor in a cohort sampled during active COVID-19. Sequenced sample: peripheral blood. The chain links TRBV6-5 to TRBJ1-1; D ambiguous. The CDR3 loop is CASSDGPRGNTEAFF. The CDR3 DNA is TGTGCCAGCAGCGACGGCCCCAGAGGGAACACTGAAGCTTTCTTT.